One sample yielded the 2 T cell receptor beta chains listed below, sequenced in a study of T cell responses to AZD1222 COVID-19 vaccine. TCRdb's table, derived via immunoSEQ multiplex PCR, lists solely in-frame clones and lacks some. The sample lists around 150,000 clones, about 80% occurring once. The sequencing used peripheral blood, collected on day 0 of AZD1222 vaccination. The receptors come from an adult in good health.

The genes are TRBV5-1 and TRBJ1-5; TRBD1 matches 7 bases. J was trimmed by 1 base and V by 4 bases; bases with no gene match: 8. From germline, CDR1 is SGHRS and CDR2 YFSETQ. The CDR3 consists of 16 residues. The CDR3 sequence: CASSPGTVASNQPQHF. CDR3 DNA: TGCGCCAGCAGCCCGGGGACAGTCGCCAGCAATCAGCCCCAGCATTTT.

V gene TRBV28 combines with J gene TRBJ1-1, with a weak D call TRBD1 (5 bases). This CDR3 has 18 amino acids. Germline V gene sequence: CDR1 MDHEN, CDR2 SYDVKM. The ends were cut back, 1 base at V and 1 base at J, with 19 bases in the middle. DNA of the CDR3: TGTGCCAGCAGTTTATATAGGGTCCGTGGGCAGGGGAACACTGAAGCTTTCTTT. It specifies CASSLYRVRGQGNTEAFF.